Listed below are T cell receptor beta chains from one sample, sequenced in a study of beta chain features in type 1 diabetes. Generated by immunoSEQ multiplex PCR, the TCRdb table keeps only in-frame clones and is missing some. In the table there are 350,000 to 450,000 clones, 10% to 15% of which are singletons. Sequenced input: naive CD4+ T cells from blood. These receptors all come from a young woman with type 1 diabetes. Both conserved end residues are part of each CDR3. Fields, in order: CDR3 protein, V gene, D gene. D genes are given only for firm matches.

CDR3 protein: CASSSPGGYEQYF
V gene: TRBV7-2
D gene: .

CDR3 protein: CASSSRARGEDEQYF
V gene: TRBV5-1
D gene: .

CDR3 protein: CASAGGGGELFF
V gene: TRBV7-3
D gene: .

CDR3 protein: CASSPGQGVYGYTF
V gene: TRBV28
D gene: TRBD1

CDR3 protein: CASSVQGLYGYTF
V gene: TRBV13
D gene: TRBD1

CDR3 protein: CASSGGTGRYSPLHF
V gene: TRBV2
D gene: TRBD1

CDR3 protein: CASTADRYPFRPQHF
V gene: TRBV19
D gene: TRBD1

CDR3 protein: CASSLGWAEQYF
V gene: TRBV7-8
D gene: .

CDR3 protein: CASSLDSRNQPQHF
V gene: TRBV5-1
D gene: .

CDR3 protein: CASSWSGGDEKLFF
V gene: TRBV25-1
D gene: TRBD1

CDR3 protein: CASSQPSRDYNEQFF
V gene: TRBV14
D gene: .

CDR3 protein: CASSVIHGSSYNEQFF
V gene: TRBV9
D gene: .

CDR3 protein: CASSQLGRRTSGTNEQFF
V gene: TRBV4-1
D gene: TRBD2

CDR3 protein: CASSQVQGNEKLFF
V gene: TRBV4-3
D gene: TRBD1

CDR3 protein: CASSVIGVLTEAFF
V gene: TRBV7-9
D gene: .

CDR3 protein: CASSPGQLNQPQHF
V gene: TRBV5-1
D gene: TRBD1

CDR3 protein: CASSGTAGGPSDTQYF
V gene: TRBV9
D gene: TRBD2

CDR3 protein: CASSYGPDWDIQYF
V gene: TRBV6-7
D gene: .

CDR3 protein: CASSTDRGNGYTF
V gene: TRBV5-1
D gene: TRBD1

CDR3 protein: CASSLQGAGELFF
V gene: TRBV28
D gene: .

CDR3 protein: CASSQDLRETQYF
V gene: TRBV4-3
D gene: TRBD2

CDR3 protein: CASSPRGQVEGEQFF
V gene: TRBV7-9
D gene: TRBD1

CDR3 protein: CASSLSGVSTDTQYF
V gene: TRBV7-2
D gene: TRBD2

CDR3 protein: CASSPKTSNTGELFF
V gene: TRBV13
D gene: TRBD2

CDR3 protein: CAWSESSGSTDTQYF
V gene: TRBV30
D gene: TRBD2

CDR3 protein: CASSLSLRGYEQYF
V gene: TRBV28
D gene: .

CDR3 protein: CAIQGVGEAFF
V gene: TRBV10-3
D gene: TRBD1

CDR3 protein: CASSLEAGYDIQYF
V gene: TRBV7-9
D gene: .

CDR3 protein: CASSLAGTYEQYF
V gene: TRBV19
D gene: .

CDR3 protein: CASSVRGTGGRTGELFF
V gene: TRBV9
D gene: TRBD1

CDR3 protein: CSVGSGGFGTDTQYF
V gene: TRBV29-1
D gene: TRBD1

CDR3 protein: CASSWGQGLVPSPLHF
V gene: TRBV7-2
D gene: TRBD1

CDR3 protein: CASSSYRSDGYTF
V gene: TRBV6-6
D gene: .

CDR3 protein: CASGLAGEQFF
V gene: TRBV19
D gene: TRBD2

CDR3 protein: CASSLAGGVQPQHF
V gene: TRBV7-2
D gene: .

CDR3 protein: CASSPGQGAYEQYF
V gene: TRBV5-4
D gene: TRBD1

CDR3 protein: CASSLGATGDYGYTF
V gene: TRBV7-9
D gene: TRBD1

CDR3 protein: CASSQGQFYEQYF
V gene: TRBV2
D gene: .

CDR3 protein: CASSQDWREQLGEQYF
V gene: TRBV4-3
D gene: .

CDR3 protein: CSVIKREDPGRREQFF
V gene: TRBV29-1
D gene: TRBD2

CDR3 protein: CAWRDRGSVTQYF
V gene: TRBV30
D gene: TRBD1

CDR3 protein: CASSMVWQDYYEQYF
V gene: TRBV19
D gene: .

CDR3 protein: CASSLSGGLLETQYF
V gene: TRBV7-9
D gene: TRBD1

CDR3 protein: CASREQGPTYEQYF
V gene: TRBV28
D gene: .

CDR3 protein: CASSKGQGPGEQYF
V gene: TRBV2
D gene: .

CDR3 protein: CASSPGDRDNEKLFF
V gene: TRBV4-3
D gene: TRBD1

CDR3 protein: CASSADGSSYNEQFF
V gene: TRBV5-1
D gene: .

CDR3 protein: CASSIVVGRGRETQYF
V gene: TRBV19
D gene: TRBD1

CDR3 protein: CASSDRGGTYEQYF
V gene: TRBV25-1
D gene: TRBD2

CDR3 protein: CASSQDFLAGSSSYEQYF
V gene: TRBV4-2
D gene: TRBD2

CDR3 protein: CASSVGGLRYGYTF
V gene: TRBV9
D gene: .

CDR3 protein: CASSVGGRRGSEAFF
V gene: TRBV9
D gene: .

CDR3 protein: CASSAVPIDHNEQFF
V gene: TRBV9
D gene: .